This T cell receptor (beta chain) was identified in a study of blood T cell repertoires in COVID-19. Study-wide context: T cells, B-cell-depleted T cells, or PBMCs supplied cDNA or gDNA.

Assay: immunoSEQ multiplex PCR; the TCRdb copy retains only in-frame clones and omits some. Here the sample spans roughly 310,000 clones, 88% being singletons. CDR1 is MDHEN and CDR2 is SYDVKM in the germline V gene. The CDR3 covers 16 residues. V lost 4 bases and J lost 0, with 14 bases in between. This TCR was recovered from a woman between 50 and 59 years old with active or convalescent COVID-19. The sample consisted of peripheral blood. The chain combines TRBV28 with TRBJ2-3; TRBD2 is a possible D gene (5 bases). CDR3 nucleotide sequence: TGTGCCAGCAGTTCCCTAGGACTCATTAGCACAGATACGCAGTATTTT. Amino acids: CASSSLGLISTDTQYF.